This paragraph covers one T cell receptor (beta chain) sequence. Trimming took 6 bases from V and 0 from J; bases not matched to a gene: 0. The germline CDR1 and CDR2 sequences are MNHEY and SVGAGI. The CDR3 is made up of 13 amino acids. The assay was immunoSEQ multiplex PCR, and TCRdb's table has in-frame clones only and misses some. The sample has a few hundred thousand clones; over 85% are singletons. This record comes from a study of blood T cell repertoires in COVID-19. In the study overall: Material from acute and convalescent COVID-19 was sourced from the United States, Italy and Spain.

This receptor was identified in a woman aged 50 to 60 who had been exposed to COVID-19. The sequenced sample consisted of PBMCs or T cells enriched from blood (not recorded which). The chain couples TRBV6-5 to TRBJ1-1; 8 positions agree with TRBD1. CDR3 amino acids: CASRGQVNTEAFF. CDR3 coding DNA: TGTGCCAGCAGGGGACAGGTGAACACTGAAGCTTTCTTT.